The next 30 T cell receptor beta chains were all read from a single sample in a study of blood T cells in healthy people across ages. Alongside a J-beta primer mix, a sample-barcoded 5' primer served in a second PCR lasting about 7 to 12 cycles. Each CDR3 protein is one row after TCRdb ran MiXCR on the 5' RACE reads. The table has some 710,000 distinct CDR3 sequences, about 42% seen once. Sequences were obtained from blood. These receptors all come from a man of 80 years or more in good health.

The J gene is TRBJ2-5, the V gene TRBV2; 8 bases map to TRBD1. From germline, CDR1 is SNHLY and CDR2 FYNNEI. There are 15 residues in the CDR3. The trim removed 6 bases at V and 5 bases at J, leaving 11 bases unmatched. The CDR3 loop reads CASSEFRTGRETQYF. CDR3 DNA: TGTGCCAGCAGCGAGTTTCGGACAGGGAGGGAGACCCAGTACTTC.

The V gene is TRBV18, the J gene TRBJ2-1; 12 nucleotides agree with TRBD2. The DNA end lines up better with TRBJ2-7; the J call may be wrong. The CDR3 extends over 15 amino acids. Germline lookup yields CDR1 KGHSH and CDR2 LQKENI. CDR3 in amino acids: CASSPTSGRSNEQYF. The CDR3 nucleotides are TGTGCCAGCTCACCTACTAGCGGGAGGTCCAATGAGCAGTACTTC.

In regard to this clonotype: Just one base apart from a much larger clone, this may be a read error. The chain recombines TRBV6-1 with TRBJ2-3; no firm D call. Germline V gene sequence: CDR1 MNHNS, CDR2 SASEGT. CDR3 length: 12 amino acids. The CDR3 spells CTSSTWEDTQYF. CDR3 coding DNA: TGTACCAGCAGTACATGGGAAGATACGCAGTATTTT.

This clonotype was seen only a few times. This chain connects TRBV2 to TRBJ1-2; D unresolved. Germline V lookup: CDR1 SNHLY, CDR2 FYNNEI. The CDR3 has 13 amino acids. V dropped 7 bases and J dropped 4 bases, with 13 bases sitting between them. Here the CDR3 reads CASTAILAYGYTF. The CDR3, as DNA: TGTGCCAGCACCGCTATCCTGGCCTATGGCTACACCTTC.

The rearrangement links TRBV6-2 or TRBV6-3 to TRBJ2-2, with TRBD2 identical over 15 bases. The CDR3 extends over 20 amino acids. Per the germline V gene, CDR1 is MNHEY and CDR2 is SVGEGT. Trimming at V came to 5 bases and at J to 5 bases, leaving 15 bases not matched to a gene. CDR3 sequence reads: CASSNPTPGLAGGGTGELFF. DNA of the CDR3: TGTGCCAGCAGTAATCCCACTCCGGGACTAGCGGGAGGTGGAACCGGGGAGCTGTTTTTT.

The genes are TRBV24-1 and TRBJ1-1, with D perhaps TRBD1 (5 bases). The V and J ends lost 7 bases and 4 bases respectively, with 12 bases between them. The germline V gene has CDR1 KGHDR and CDR2 SFDVKD. The CDR3 covers 13 residues. The CDR3 DNA sequence: TGTGCCACCAGCCCCGGGGGGTTCACTGAAGCTTTCTTT. It specifies CATSPGGFTEAFF.

CDR3 protein: CASSLAQVIPEAFF. The CDR3 DNA reads as TGTGCCAGCAGCTTAGCTCAGGTAATCCCTGAAGCTTTCTTT. This sequence joins TRBV7-9 and TRBJ1-1; D gene ambiguous. The CDR3 loop spans 14 amino acids. Germline V lookup: CDR1 SEHNR, CDR2 FQNEAQ (reference sequence). V was cut by 0 bases and J by 6 bases, with 11 bases left in between.

The CDR3 bases are TGTGCCAGCAGCTTAAGACACCGTGAGGATGGCTACACCTTC. This encodes CASSLRHREDGYTF. This chain links TRBV7-9 with TRBJ1-2, with D uncertain. CDR1 SEHNR and CDR2 FQNEAQ come from the germline V gene (reference sequence). Trimming left V 2 bases short and J 6 bases short, with 13 bases between. This CDR3 has 14 residues.

The chain is built from TRBV11-1 and TRBJ2-1; TRBD2 is a possible D gene (6 bases). This CDR3 comprises 13 residues. Germline assignment: CDR1 SGHAT and CDR2 FQDESV (reference sequence). V was shortened by 8 bases and J by 3 bases, with 11 bases between the two germline ends. The CDR3: CASAPGDYNEQFF. The CDR3 DNA sequence: TGTGCCAGCGCCCCGGGAGACTACAATGAGCAGTTCTTC.

The table lists this clonotype with many counts. The rearrangement joins TRBV27 to TRBJ1-2, with TRBD1 identical over 11 bases. The CDR3 extends over 15 amino acids. Germline V gives CDR1 MNHEY, CDR2 SMNVEV (reference sequence). The V gene end was trimmed by 5 bases and the J gene end by 7 bases; junction bases not matched to a gene: 9. The CDR3 sequence: CASSAGQGAVRGYTF. CDR3 nucleotides: TGTGCCAGCAGTGCAGGACAGGGGGCTGTACGTGGCTACACCTTC.

This clonotype turned up a few times. The chain joins TRBV28 to TRBJ2-1; the D gene is possibly TRBD1 (5 bases). This CDR3 comprises 15 residues. V shed 3 bases and J shed 0 bases, with 9 bases lying between them. Germline CDR1 is MDHEN and CDR2 is SYDVKM. The CDR3 region is CASSFEQGSYNEQFF. The CDR3 DNA sequence: TGTGCCAGCAGTTTTGAGCAGGGCTCCTACAATGAGCAGTTCTTC.

This sequence joins TRBV27 and TRBJ1-5; 7 bases line up with TRBD1. V shed 6 bases and J 0 bases; nucleotides not matched to a gene: 11. This CDR3 has 17 residues. CDR1 and CDR2 from the germline V gene are MNHEY and SMNVEV (reference sequence). The CDR3 nucleotides are TGTGCCAGCAGACGTAACAGGGGTGGGTATAGCAATCAGCCCCAGCATTTT. It is translated as CASRRNRGGYSNQPQHF.

The V call is TRBV5-6, the J call TRBJ2-5; 7 nucleotides agree with TRBD2. The DNA end lines up better with TRBJ2-7; the J call may be wrong. The germline gives CDR1 SGHDT, CDR2 YYEEEE. The CDR3 has 16 amino acids. DNA for the CDR3: TGTGCCAGCAGCTTGTCGTCTAGCGGTTCCCGCTACGAGCAGTACTTC. Its translation is CASSLSSSGSRYEQYF.

V is TRBV27 and J is TRBJ2-3, with unresolved D. Germline V CDR1 and CDR2: MNHEY, SMNVEV (reference sequence). The ends were cut back, 3 bases at V and 4 bases at J, with 14 bases in the middle. The length of the CDR3 is 15 residues. Here the CDR3 reads CASSFGELWADTQYF. The CDR3, as DNA: TGTGCCAGCAGTTTCGGTGAGCTCTGGGCAGATACGCAGTATTTT.

This clonotype was found many times. The rearrangement links TRBV10-1 to TRBJ2-5, with D possibly TRBD2 on 6 matching bases. The CDR3 runs to 17 residues. V dropped 0 bases and J dropped 0 bases, with 14 bases sitting between them. The germline gives CDR1 WNHNN, CDR2 SYGVQD (reference sequence). CDR3: CASSESTSAGYQETQYF. In DNA, the CDR3 is TGCGCCAGCAGTGAGTCGACGTCGGCGGGGTACCAAGAGACCCAGTACTTC.

The chain has TRBV5-1 and TRBJ2-5; D is uncertain. Trimming took 1 base from V and 3 from J, leaving 4 bases between them. Germline-derived CDR1 and CDR2 are SGHRS and YFSETQ. The CDR3 length is 12 residues. The CDR3 nucleotides are TGCGCCAGCAGCTTGAAGGAAGAGACCCAGTACTTC. Its translation: CASSLKEETQYF.

This clonotype was detected only a few times. This chain joins TRBV29-1 and TRBJ2-5; D call uncertain. The DNA end is more similar to TRBJ2-7, so the J call may be wrong. The CDR3 is 11 residues long. Germline V gene lookup returns CDR1 SQVTM and CDR2 ANQGSEA. In DNA, the CDR3 is TGCAGCGTTGCCGACGGCGGCGAGCAGTACTTC. It codes for CSVADGGEQYF.

CDR3 sequence reads: CSASQGVGITDTQYF. CDR3 in DNA: TGCAGTGCTTCCCAGGGAGTGGGTATAACAGATACGCAGTATTTT. This chain joins TRBV20-1 and TRBJ2-3, with D perhaps being TRBD1 or TRBD2 (5 bases each). Germline CDR1 is DFQATT and CDR2 is SNEGSKA (reference sequence). The CDR3 consists of 15 residues. Trimming took 5 bases from V and 3 from J, leaving 18 bases between them.

This clonotype was recorded once. The rearrangement joins TRBV29-1 to TRBJ1-2, with D possibly being TRBD1 (5 bases). The CDR3 is 14 residues long. Germline values: CDR1 SQVTM, CDR2 ANQGSEA. V lost 3 bases, J lost 5 bases, and 16 bases lay in between. CDR3 nucleotide sequence: TGCAGCGTTGACACTGGGACTGGTAAATATGGCTACACCTTC. It specifies CSVDTGTGKYGYTF.

CDR3: CASTWGLGGRAITDTQYF. CDR3 DNA sequence: TGTGCCAGCACGTGGGGTCTCGGGGGCAGGGCCATAACAGATACGCAGTATTTT. V usage is TRBV6-1 and J usage is TRBJ2-3, with D perhaps TRBD1 or TRBD2 (6 bases each). The CDR3 length is 18 residues. Deletions cut 7 bases from V and 3 bases from J, with 26 bases between. The germline CDR1 and CDR2 sequences are MNHNS and SASEGT.

This clonotype was recorded many times. The chain is built from TRBV7-2 and TRBJ2-7; TRBD2 matches 7 bases. The CDR3 contains 13 residues. The V gene end was trimmed by 2 bases and the J gene end by 4 bases; junction bases not matched to a gene: 2. Germline CDR1 and CDR2: SGHTA and FQGNSA. The CDR3 bases are TGTGCCAGCAGCTTATCAGCGGGGTACGAGCAGTACTTC. Translation gives CASSLSAGYEQYF.

This clonotype was observed a single time. This sequence joins TRBV20-1 and TRBJ1-1; D may be TRBD1 (5 bases). The CDR3 totals 14 residues. Trimming took off 0 bases at V and 5 bases at J, with 13 bases between the two ends. Per germline, CDR1 DFQATT and CDR2 SNEGSKA (reference sequence). CDR3 nucleotide sequence: TGCAGTGCTAGAGATGTCGGGACTTCGACTGAAGCTTTCTTT. It encodes CSARDVGTSTEAFF.

The chain recombines TRBV7-3 with TRBJ2-3; weak D call: TRBD2 (5 bases). Germline V gives CDR1 SGHTA, CDR2 FQGTGA. The CDR3 totals 15 residues. V lost 5 bases to trimming and J lost 1 base, with 13 bases between them. The CDR3 reads CASSTRGAGTDTQYF. Here the CDR3 DNA reads TGTGCCAGCAGCACCCGGGGAGCGGGCACAGATACGCAGTATTTT.

Concerning this clonotype itself: Mismatch with germline at one junction end may stem from a read error. The chain is built from TRBV20-1 and TRBJ2-1, with D possibly matching TRBD1 (6 bases). Looked up from germline, CDR1 is DFQATT and CDR2 is SNEGSKA (reference sequence). This CDR3 is built from 14 residues. The CDR3 reads CSARRGSGGNERFF. In DNA form, the CDR3 reads TGCAGTGCTAGGAGGGGGTCTGGTGGGAATGAGCGGTTCTTC.

This chain uses TRBV2 with TRBJ2-3; the match to TRBD2 covers 14 bases. This CDR3 is built from 17 residues. CDR1 and CDR2 from the germline V gene are SNHLY and FYNNEI. With 4 bases clipped from V and 4 bases from J, the junction kept 7 bases outside the gene matches. The DNA of the CDR3 is TGTGCCAGCAGTGGGGGGACTAGCGGGAGTTGGGCAGATACGCAGTATTTT. Its translation: CASSGGTSGSWADTQYF.

The rearrangement uses TRBV7-2 and TRBJ1-1; tentatively, D is TRBD1 (5 bases). CDR3 length equals 13 residues. The germline V and J ends were trimmed by 7 bases and 4 bases, with 13 bases remaining between them. CDR1 and CDR2 from the germline V gene are SGHTA and FQGNSA. The CDR3: CASNRFGGTEAFF. The CDR3, as DNA: TGTGCCAGCAACCGGTTTGGGGGCACTGAAGCTTTCTTT.

The chain couples TRBV20-1 to TRBJ1-4, with D possibly TRBD1 on 5 matching bases. The V and J ends lost 2 bases and 6 bases respectively, with 16 bases between them. Germline V lookup: CDR1 DFQATT, CDR2 SNEGSKA (reference sequence). This CDR3 region has 15 residues. The CDR3 nucleotides are TGCAGTGCTAGATCGTTTGTGAGGGGAGATGAAAAACTGTTTTTT. Amino acids: CSARSFVRGDEKLFF.

Many counts were recorded for this clonotype. The chain uses TRBV20-1 and TRBJ2-7; 10 nucleotides align to TRBD2. Germline loops: CDR1 DFQATT, CDR2 SNEGSKA (reference sequence). V was pared by 1 base and J by 1 base, with 4 bases of the junction left unmatched. CDR3 length equals 15 residues. CDR3 bases: TGCAGTGCTAGAGCGACTAGCGGGTCGTCCTACGAGCAGTACTTC. Translation: CSARATSGSSYEQYF.

The J gene is TRBJ2-1, the V gene TRBV2; possibly TRBD1 or TRBD2 for D (5 bases each). V lost 11 bases to trimming and J lost 10 bases, with 15 bases between them. Germline assignment: CDR1 SNHLY and CDR2 FYNNEI. CDR3 length: 11 residues. This CDR3 is CAHRTVVEQFF. Written as DNA, the CDR3 is TGTGCCCACAGGACTGTCGTAGAGCAGTTCTTC.

The chain joins TRBV9 to TRBJ2-1; 11 bases map to TRBD2. J was trimmed by 9 bases and V by 4 bases; bases with no gene match: 9. The CDR3 has 15 residues. Looked up from germline, CDR1 is SGDLS and CDR2 is YYNGEE. CDR3 region: CASSLGTSGGVEQFF. The CDR3 DNA follows: TGTGCCAGCAGCCTCGGGACTAGCGGAGGCGTTGAGCAGTTCTTC.